This T cell receptor beta chain appears in the sequencing data of a study of shared clonotypes between healthy human individuals. The data were produced by immunoSEQ multiplex PCR, yet TCRdb's version contains in-frame clones alone and is incomplete. The sample carries 450,000 to 550,000 clones, 60% to 85% recorded once. Deletions cut 5 bases from V and 0 bases from J, with 10 bases between. This CDR3 region has 15 residues. Per the germline V gene, CDR1 is SGHTA and CDR2 is FQGNSA. The receptor was derived from a woman aged 35 to 49 in good health. Some clones in this sample may be carry-over from other donors' samples. The chain uses TRBV7-2 and TRBJ1-4; D is unclear. The material sequenced was PBMCs. The CDR3 region is CASSPKVSTNEKLFF. In DNA form, the CDR3 reads TGTGCCAGCAGCCCTAAGGTTTCAACTAATGAAAAACTGTTTTTT. The full variable domain, its missing parts supplied by reference TRBV7-2 and TRBJ1-4, is GAGVSQSPSNKVTEKGKDVELRCDPISGHTALYWYRQSLGQGLEFLIYFQGNSAPDKSGLPSDRFSAERTGGSVSTLTIQRTQQEDSAVYLCASSPKVSTNEKLFFGSGTQLSVL.